This is a list of T cell receptor beta chains from one sample in a study of shared clonotypes between healthy human individuals. Method: immunoSEQ multiplex PCR; TCRdb's copy keeps in-frame clones and lacks some. The sample shows around 600,000 clones, 98% of them seen only once. Input material: naive CD8+ T cells sorted from blood. The receptors were gathered from a man aged 30 to 39 in good health. Each CDR3 is given with its conserved first and last residue. A D gene is named only where the DNA matches it firmly. Clone size, where shown, is once, few, many, or a class for clones that have expanded.

abundance,j_gene,d_gene,v_gene,CDR3aa,CDR3nt
-,TRBJ2-7,-,TRBV4-1,CASSQGPGLGYEQYF,TGCGCCAGCAGCCAAGGGCCAGGGCTCGGGTACGAGCAGTACTTC
-,TRBJ2-1,-,TRBV7-8,CASSLEYSSYNEQFF,TGTGCCAGCAGCTTAGAGTATAGCTCCTACAATGAGCAGTTCTTC
-,TRBJ2-3,TRBD2,TRBV29-1,CSVVAGVITDTQYF,TGCAGCGTTGTTGCGGGAGTTATCACAGATACGCAGTATTTT
-,TRBJ1-2,-,TRBV9,CASSVQGTGYTF,TGTGCCAGCAGCGTTCAGGGGACAGGCTACACCTTC
-,TRBJ2-6,-,TRBV27,CASSFGGANVPTF,TGTGCCAGCAGTTTTGGCGGGGCCAACGTCCCGACTTTC
-,TRBJ2-1,-,TRBV19,CASSEEFF,TGTGCCAGTAGTGAAGAGTTCTTC
-,TRBJ1-1,-,TRBV14,CASSQDPRVGGRNTEAFF,TGTGCCAGCAGCCAAGATCCTCGGGTGGGGGGGCGAAACACTGAAGCTTTCTTT
-,TRBJ1-2,TRBD1,TRBV7-2,CASSFGTGTNYGYTF,TGTGCCAGCAGCTTTGGGACAGGGACTAACTATGGCTACACCTTC
once,TRBJ2-7,TRBD1,TRBV6-1,CASTPRGTDIYEQYF,TGTGCCAGCACCCCCAGGGGGACGGATATCTACGAGCAGTACTTC
-,TRBJ1-5,-,TRBV6-1,CASGGGFSNQPQHF,TGTGCCAGCGGGGGGGGCTTTAGCAATCAGCCCCAGCATTTT
-,TRBJ2-5,-,TRBV7-9,CASSWGETQYF,TGTGCCAGCAGTTGGGGAGAGACCCAGTACTTC
-,TRBJ2-1,TRBD1,TRBV27,CASSQGTGLGEQFF,TGTGCCAGCAGCCAAGGGACAGGGCTCGGGGAGCAGTTCTTC
-,TRBJ2-1,-,TRBV29-1,CSVAGTSSYNEQFF,TGCAGCGTTGCCGGGACAAGCTCCTACAATGAGCAGTTCTTC
once,TRBJ2-1,-,TRBV6-1,CASRISRSSYNEQFF,TGTGCCAGCAGGATAAGTAGGAGCTCCTACAATGAGCAGTTCTTC
-,TRBJ2-3,-,TRBV15,CATSGLATDTQYF,TGTGCCACCAGCGGTCTAGCAACCGATACGCAGTATTTT
-,TRBJ1-3,-,TRBV13,CASSLGSISNTIYF,TGTGCCAGCAGCCTTGGGAGTATAAGCAACACCATATATTTT
-,TRBJ2-1,TRBD1,TRBV9,CASSFGQGREQFF,TGTGCCAGCAGCTTCGGACAGGGCCGCGAGCAGTTCTTC
-,TRBJ2-7,-,TRBV5-5,CASSHASTPGYEQYF,TGTGCCAGCAGCCATGCTTCGACACCGGGCTACGAGCAGTACTTC
-,TRBJ2-2,-,TRBV29-1,CSVEGQGVYSGELFF,TGCAGCGTTGAGGGACAAGGGGTTTATTCCGGGGAGCTGTTTTTT
-,TRBJ2-7,TRBD1,TRBV28,CASSSLTGGFSYEQYF,TGTGCCAGCAGCTCCCTGACAGGGGGGTTTTCCTACGAGCAGTACTTC
-,TRBJ1-4,-,TRBV29-1,CSVDQGRGVFF,TGCAGCGTGGATCAGGGGAGAGGGGTGTTTTTT
once,TRBJ2-1,-,TRBV6-1,CASSLNEQFF,TGTGCCAGCAGCCTGAATGAGCAGTTCTTC
-,TRBJ2-7,-,TRBV11-2,CASSFGGGGSYEQYF,TGTGCCAGCAGCTTTGGCGGAGGGGGCTCCTACGAGCAGTACTTC
-,TRBJ2-7,TRBD2,TRBV27,CASSFDLAGAYEQYF,TGTGCCAGCAGTTTCGACCTAGCGGGGGCCTACGAGCAGTACTTC
-,TRBJ2-7,-,TRBV5-1,CASSSSGNEQYF,TGCGCCAGCAGCTCCTCGGGGAACGAGCAGTACTTC
-,TRBJ1-2,-,TRBV29-1,CSVESYGYTF,TGCAGCGTTGAAAGCTATGGCTACACCTTC
-,TRBJ2-1,TRBD2,TRBV27,CASSLRVPGLAGVYEQFF,TGTGCCAGCAGTTTACGGGTACCGGGACTAGCGGGAGTCTATGAGCAGTTCTTC
-,TRBJ2-3,-,TRBV11-3,CASSSRDSTDTQYF,TGTGCCAGCAGCTCGAGGGATAGCACAGATACGCAGTATTTT
-,TRBJ2-7,TRBD1,TRBV27,CASLWGQGLYEQYF,TGTGCCAGCTTATGGGGACAGGGCCTCTACGAGCAGTACTTC
-,TRBJ2-4,-,TRBV6-1,CASSGTDKNIQYF,TGTGCCAGCAGTGGGACAGATAAAAACATTCAGTACTTC
-,TRBJ2-3,TRBD2,TRBV10-1,CASSTGTSGNTDTQYF,TGCGCCAGCAGCACCGGGACTAGCGGGAACACAGATACGCAGTATTTT
-,TRBJ2-5,-,TRBV15,CATGPGLTQETQYF,TGTGCCACCGGGCCTGGTCTCACACAAGAGACCCAGTACTTC
-,TRBJ2-7,TRBD1,TRBV15,CATSLRDRPSYEQYF,TGTGCCACCAGCCTCCGGGACAGGCCTTCCTACGAGCAGTACTTC
-,TRBJ2-7,TRBD2,TRBV28,CASSFLAGGPSEQYF,TGTGCCAGCAGTTTTTTGGCGGGAGGGCCAAGCGAGCAGTACTTC
-,TRBJ1-1,TRBD1,TRBV6-1,CATIQGVRGNTEAFF,TGTGCCACCATACAGGGGGTAAGAGGGAACACTGAAGCTTTCTTT
-,TRBJ2-1,-,TRBV7-9,CASSLGDNEQFF,TGTGCCAGCAGCTTAGGGGACAATGAGCAGTTCTTC
once,TRBJ2-1,-,TRBV27,CASTDRYYNEQFF,TGTGCCAGCACAGACAGATACTACAATGAGCAGTTCTTC
-,TRBJ1-2,-,TRBV7-9,CASSLISQGMYGYTF,TGTGCCAGCAGCTTAATCTCCCAGGGAATGTATGGCTACACCTTC
-,TRBJ2-3,-,TRBV7-6,CASSSLGGTDTQYF,TGTGCCAGCAGCTCCTTGGGGGGCACAGATACGCAGTATTTT
-,TRBJ2-3,-,TRBV2,CASSEEVGRTDTQYF,TGTGCCAGCAGTGAAGAGGTAGGACGCACAGATACGCAGTATTTT
-,TRBJ1-5,-,TRBV27,CASSLSGSRPQHF,TGTGCCAGCAGTTTATCGGGGTCTAGGCCCCAGCATTTT
-,TRBJ2-1,TRBD2,TRBV2,CATDLAGYYNEQFF,TGTGCCACGGATCTAGCGGGATATTACAATGAGCAGTTCTTC
once,TRBJ2-2,TRBD1,TRBV4-3,CASSQDPPGGADGELFF,TGCGCCAGCAGCCAAGATCCTCCAGGGGGCGCGGACGGGGAGCTGTTTTTT
-,TRBJ2-1,TRBD2,TRBV6-1,CASSEGWDWTSGPTYNEQFF,TGTGCCAGCAGTGAAGGTTGGGATTGGACTAGCGGTCCCACCTACAATGAGCAGTTCTTC
-,TRBJ1-1,-,TRBV9,CASSVVTEAFF,TGTGCCAGCAGCGTAGTTACGGAAGCTTTCTTT
-,TRBJ2-5,TRBD2,TRBV2,CASGTTQETQYF,TGTGCCAGCGGGACTACCCAGGAGACCCAGTACTTC
-,TRBJ2-7,-,TRBV6-5,CASSYGTTYEQYF,TGTGCCAGCAGTTACGGGACCACCTACGAGCAGTACTTC
-,TRBJ1-2,-,TRBV29-1,CSGIVGDLHGYTF,TGCAGCGGGATCGTCGGGGATCTTCATGGCTACACCTTC
-,TRBJ2-7,-,TRBV27,CASSPGQTYEQYF,TGTGCCAGCAGTCCGGGACAAACTTACGAGCAGTACTTC
-,TRBJ1-4,-,TRBV27,CASSPQGNYEKLFF,TGTGCCAGCAGTCCACAGGGTAATTATGAAAAACTGTTTTTT
-,TRBJ2-7,TRBD1,TRBV9,CASSPEGAVVEQYF,TGTGCCAGCAGCCCCGAGGGGGCAGTGGTCGAGCAGTACTTC
-,TRBJ2-1,-,TRBV29-1,CSVGLQVNSYNEQFF,TGCAGCGTCGGATTACAGGTGAACTCCTACAATGAGCAGTTCTTC
once,TRBJ2-1,-,TRBV5-1,CASSWGNEQFF,TGCGCCAGCAGCTGGGGTAATGAGCAGTTCTTC
-,TRBJ1-2,-,TRBV15,CATSGGSGGYTF,TGTGCCACCAGCGGGGGATCTGGTGGCTACACCTTC
once,TRBJ2-7,TRBD1,TRBV11-2,CASSSTRDSGPYEQYF,TGTGCCAGCAGCTCGACCCGGGACAGCGGCCCATACGAGCAGTACTTC
-,TRBJ2-2,-,TRBV7-3,CASSLTATGELFF,TGTGCCAGCAGCCTGACAGCGACCGGGGAGCTGTTTTTT
-,TRBJ2-1,-,TRBV6-5,CASRRKLNYGDEQFF,TGTGCCAGCAGGCGCAAACTAAATTATGGGGATGAGCAGTTCTTC